What follows is one TCR beta chain and its context. This clone was seen a single time. What this receptor recognizes is not known. Base qualities are missing; no much larger clone stands one base away. This entry is derived from a study of cytomegalovirus exposure and HLA in healthy donors (dated by TCRdb to 2017 to 2019). At the level of the whole study: In an earlier analysis of roughly 500 of the donors, 276 Gb of sequence data and some 100 million unique TCR beta sequences from 150 million to 200 million T cells were reported. An early release that covered fewer than 750 HLA-typed donors contained 250 to 350 gigabases of sequencing data and around 80 million unique TCR sequences. The genetic ancestry cluster associated with self-reported Caucasian donors included over 65% of the 398 genotyped donors. The study was designed to test whether signatures of past pathogen exposure could be identified by cataloging public T cell receptors. Using immunosequencing, the study profiled T cell repertoires from around 680 subjects and related those repertoires to cytomegalovirus serostatus. In addition to the first cohort of approximately 670 subjects, a separate validation cohort of under 150 different subjects was used. The study combined high-throughput TCR immunosequencing, statistical association of individual TCRs with disease status, and machine learning to predict cytomegalovirus infection status. A later analysis re-examined previously published TCR beta repertoires from roughly 650 donors and added high-resolution HLA genotyping to investigate patterns of TCR occurrence. Rather than drawing on any new phenotypic data, the later analysis identified candidate immune exposures from TCR beta sequences and the way those sequences occurred across donors. In an earlier analysis of roughly 540 of the donors, high-throughput TCR beta sequencing was used to judge whether each TCR beta V gene segment behaved as functional or pseudogenic. Alongside the repertoire data, information on donor age, sex, ethnicity and CMV serostatus was compiled. A later genetic analysis used genome-wide SNP genotypes for about 60% of the 666 donors, treating that subset as a discovery cohort. All discovery cohort repertoires had been generated on a single sequencing platform. HLA typing included class I and class II loci at four-digit resolution. The number of donors typed differed by locus, with roughly 620-630 for A, B, C, DRB1 and DQB1, over 500 for DQA1, over 600 for DPA1, and 472 for DPB1. Several DR-DQ haplotypes were handled as single units for association and clustering because linkage in the cohort was strong. On average, roughly 240,000 unique TCR beta nucleotide sequences were sequenced per donor among about 400 genotyped donors of the cohort, with roughly 20% of those sequences being non-productive. Results the study describes overall, beyond this receptor: According to a later analysis, TCR association rates differed among HLA loci, with DRB1 alleles showing the most associated TCRs and HLA-C alleles showing the fewest. While some public TCRs were present in many individuals, most TCR sequences turned up only very rarely across donors. Some IMGT-functional V segments, including TRBV6-2 and TRBV6-3, could not be told apart with the 87-base-pair reads, so those segments were excluded. Immune exposure information for the cohort was limited to CMV serostatus. When HLA alleles, especially DR and DQ, strongly co-occurred, TCR associations were difficult to assign to individual alleles. A group of highly shared sequence variants was considered likely to be a technical artifact of the sequencing pipeline. At a false discovery rate of 0.05, a later analysis linked under 20,000 TCR beta sequences to specific HLA alleles. This cohort had only TCR beta chains sequenced, and the lack of alpha or paired-chain data limited which features could be detected. A few of the identified cytomegalovirus-associated TCR beta chains were confirmed in vitro to be specific for cytomegalovirus antigens. Because counts were too low, about 15 rarely observed V segments, including chromosome 9 orphons, were left out of the earlier analysis of 500 to 650 of the donors. An earlier analysis of some 560 of the donors showed that most TCR beta V segments appeared in productive rearrangements either about 87% or about 30% of the time, which broadly matched IMGT annotations. A further reported finding was that TCR beta sequences accurately predicted the HLA-A and HLA-B alleles for most subjects in the first cohort. Linkage disequilibrium might explain the correlated functional status among segregating V segments, but an unknown experimental factor could not be ruled out. According to a later genetic analysis, donors in an Asian-associated ancestry cluster had fewer N-insertions in productive TCRs than the approximately 610-donor mean. A later analysis found that HLA-associated TCR beta chains were more clonally expanded and had lower generation probabilities than equally common non-associated chains. Presence/absence analyses assumed roughly uniform sequencing depth across donors, an assumption that may not hold. In a later analysis, most CMV-associated TCR beta chains were found to appear HLA-restricted, with HLA associations seemingly driven largely by CMV exposure. Because HLA typing was unavailable for some donors at each locus, only the typed subset was used in association tests. The authors suggested that the approach could potentially be extended to other disease states and immunological phenotypes. The study gave a list of roughly 150 TCR beta chains associated with cytomegalovirus. Several of the top co-occurrence clusters appeared to be linked to parvovirus B19, influenza, CMV and Epstein-Barr virus, according to a later analysis. V-gene and J-gene trimming of TCR beta chains was associated with a missense DCLRE1C variant in a later genetic analysis, and the association was replicated in an independent cohort. The classifier was reported to diagnose cytomegalovirus status with high specificity and sensitivity in both the original and validation cohorts.

The cohort comprised approximately 700 healthy bone marrow donors. Cohort members were all nominally healthy when sampled, although unrecorded immune exposures were likely present. The donor tested CMV seronegative and was one of the 352 seronegative cohort members. A peripheral blood sample was collected from each donor, and TCR beta sequencing was performed on peripheral blood mononuclear cells. The Qiagen DNeasy Blood Extraction Kit was used to extract genomic DNA from the blood cell samples. The library was obtained by the immunoSEQ multiplex PCR assay. A mixture of 60 forward primers for TCR Vbeta segments and 13 reverse primers for TCR Jbeta segments was used in the multiplex PCR. A multiplex PCR assay on genomic DNA amplified the CDR3 region of rearranged TCR beta genes. The Illumina HiSeq System was used to sequence the amplified TCR beta libraries as 87-base-pair reads. On the study's bioinformatics: In a later analysis, roughly 80 million unique TCR beta chains were counted across the 650 to 700 repertoires, and roughly 10 million of these chains were shared by at least two donors. A nearest-neighbor algorithm error-corrected the raw reads and collapsed the reads into unique sequences, merging closely related sequences to remove PCR and sequencing errors. CDR3 sequences were aligned to IMGT reference sequences to assign V, D and J gene segments. For a sequence to be retained, a match of at least six nucleotides to both a V gene segment and a J gene segment was required. Rearrangements were called productive when the CDR3 lacked stop codons and stayed in frame with V and J; all others were non-productive. Following IMGT convention, CDR3 was defined as the stretch from the second conserved V-encoded cysteine to the conserved J-encoded phenylalanine. Sequences without an unambiguous match to a single V gene segment were excluded from the earlier analysis of almost 600 of the donors. In an earlier analysis of approximately 500 of the donors, a V segment was called functional when productive rearrangements were above 56.7%, and segregating when the standard deviation between donors exceeded 5%. A statistical classification framework was built to diagnose cytomegalovirus status from the catalog of TCR beta chain sequences. In a later analysis, TCR nucleotide sequences were compared against IMGT/GENE-DB human TR gene sequences so that V and J genes could be assigned. A later analysis assigned CDR3 sequences and most-parsimonious VDJ recombination scenarios with the TCRdist pipeline. In a later analysis, each TCR beta chain was defined by its CDR3 amino acid sequence together with its V-gene family, and reads without a unique V-gene family were excluded. To address suspected cross-contamination and a sequencing artifact, a later analysis removed a few hundred highly shared, low-generation-probability nucleotide sequences. For each public chain, a later analysis derived a clonal expansion index from normalized ranks of inferred template counts within each repertoire. Generation probabilities in a later analysis came from a VDJ recombination model fitted to out-of-frame rearrangements, and those results were checked against IGoR. In a later analysis, hypergeometric tests were used to score TCR-TCR, TCR-HLA and TCR-CMV co-occurrence, with a repertoire-size bias correction applied to TCR pairs. A later analysis estimated false discovery rates by permuting HLA or CMV assignments 20 times. In a later analysis, co-occurring TCRs were grouped using DBSCAN, with TCRdist sequence similarity added in when clustering inside HLA-allele-positive subsets. Repertoires with fewer than 30,000 or more than 120,000 public chains were left out of co-occurrence clustering, as were five repertoires with anomalous nucleotide sharing. TCRdb retrieved this table from immuneACCESS and kept in-frame rearrangements only. Not all clones are present; in checked studies, unresolved V genes account for under half, and no reason is known for the remainder. For V, J and clone size, that table is used; D and trimming come from the DNA. This sample lists 120,000 to 150,000 clones; approximately 68% were detected once. Roughly 2% of the sample is in the top ten clones.

Sequences SNHLY (CDR1) and FYNNEI (CDR2) are obtained from the germline V gene. V and J are trimmed by 5 bases and 11 bases, and the gene matches miss 11 bases of the junction. Spanning cysteine to phenylalanine, the CDR3 consists of 14 amino acids. CDR3 DNA is the only sequence kept; it has 42 bases, read in frame from the first base. Sequencing used PBMCs. The clonotype comes from a man in his forties or fifties in good health and CMV-seronegative. The sequence joins TRBV2 to TRBJ2-1; a stretch of 8 junction bases matches TRBD2. Read as DNA, the sequence is TGTGCCAGCAGTCCCAGCGGGCAGCGGGGGAAGCAGTTCTTC. Translation gives CASSPSGQRGKQFF.